This T cell receptor beta chain was observed in a study of monozygotic twins with inflammatory bowel disease. Study findings and constraints: Heterogeneous immunosuppressive treatment regimens may have introduced variability into patient repertoires.

There are 16 residues in the CDR3. Germline values: CDR1 MNHEY, CDR2 SVGEGT. On this clonotype itself: The antigen remains undetermined.

Every TCR library consumed around 3,300 ng of total RNA. Molecular identifiers with 6-nucleotide sample barcodes were added during cDNA synthesis via template switching. TCRdb reprocessed the 5' RACE reads, with one entry per CDR3 protein and no DNA. The sample table includes roughly 200,000 distinct CDR3 sequences. The chain has TRBV6-2 or TRBV6-3 and TRBJ1-5. The receptor's source is a human donor with ulcerative colitis or Crohn's disease, or a healthy co-twin of an affected twin (not recorded which). The specimen was blood. CDR3 sequence reads: CASSYGYRAPNQPQHF.